Listed below are T cell receptor beta chains from one sample, sequenced in a study of cytomegalovirus exposure and HLA in healthy donors. Assay: immunoSEQ multiplex PCR; the TCRdb copy retains only in-frame clones and omits some. This repertoire shows 100,000 to 150,000 clones, approximately 78% found once; its top ten account for around 3.6%. The specimen was PBMCs. Receptor source: a man between 35 and 55 years old in good health and CMV-seronegative. Both conserved end residues are part of each CDR3. A D gene is named only where the DNA matches it firmly. Clone size is stated in some rows and not others, as once, few, many or a class when expanded.

clone_size	d_call	j_call	v_call	cdr3_length	cdr3_nt	cdr3_aa
NA	NA	TRBJ1-1	TRBV20-1	11	TGCAGCGCAGGGTCGAACACTGAAGCTTTCTTT	CSAGSNTEAFF
few	NA	TRBJ1-3	TRBV6-1	14	TGTGCCAGCGGAATCGGGGTCTCTGGAAACACCATATATTTT	CASGIGVSGNTIYF
NA	NA	TRBJ1-2	TRBV5-1	14	TGCGCCAGCAGCCCCTCTACAGGGAACTATGGCTACACCTTC	CASSPSTGNYGYTF
NA	TRBD1	TRBJ2-7	TRBV7-9	15	TGTGCCAGCAGCTCAAGCGGACAGGAGTCCTACGAGCAGTACTTC	CASSSSGQESYEQYF
NA	TRBD1	TRBJ2-1	TRBV18	15	TGTGCCAGCTCACTCCGGGACAGGCCTTACAATGAGCAGTTCTTC	CASSLRDRPYNEQFF
NA	NA	TRBJ2-1	TRBV4-3	16	TGCGCCAGCAGCCAAGATCATGCGGGGATGAACAATGAGCAGTTCTTC	CASSQDHAGMNNEQFF
NA	NA	TRBJ1-1	TRBV7-9	16	TGTGCCAGCAGCCCCAGGGGATTGGGACAGAACACTGAAGCTTTCTTT	CASSPRGLGQNTEAFF
few	NA	TRBJ1-2	TRBV7-9	12	TGTGCCAGCAGCTTCCGCGGGGATGGCTACACCTTC	CASSFRGDGYTF
NA	TRBD1	TRBJ2-7	TRBV19	15	TGTGCCAGTAGTAAAAACGGACAGGGGCCCTACGAGCAGTACTTC	CASSKNGQGPYEQYF
NA	NA	TRBJ1-6	TRBV10-3	15	TGTGCCACCAAGACACCGAGCTCCTATAATTCACCCCTCCACTTT	CATKTPSSYNSPLHF
NA	TRBD2	TRBJ2-1	TRBV6-5	14	TGTGCCAGCAGTTGGGATAGCGGGGACAATGAGCAGTTCTTC	CASSWDSGDNEQFF
NA	TRBD1	TRBJ2-7	TRBV7-2	15	TGTGCCAGCAGCGTAAGGGGGCGCAGGGGATCCGAGCAGTACTTC	CASSVRGRRGSEQYF
NA	TRBD1	TRBJ2-7	TRBV15	14	TGTGCCATCTCCTTGGACAGGGGTTCCTACGAGCAGTACTTC	CAISLDRGSYEQYF
once	TRBD1	TRBJ1-3	TRBV4-2	17	TGTGCCAGCAGCCAAGATAGTGGACAGGGGGCTGGAAACACCATATATTTT	CASSQDSGQGAGNTIYF
once	TRBD1	TRBJ2-6	TRBV11-3	16	TGTGCCAGCAGCCGAAGCAGGGGGCCTGGGGCCAACGTCCTGACTTTC	CASSRSRGPGANVLTF
NA	TRBD1	TRBJ1-2	TRBV2	13	TGTGCCAGCAGTTCACAGGGGGGCTATGGCTACACCTTC	CASSSQGGYGYTF
NA	NA	TRBJ2-2	TRBV7-9	13	TGTGCCAGCAGTCCCCGTGAGACCGGGGAGCTGTTTTTT	CASSPRETGELFF
NA	TRBD2	TRBJ2-2	TRBV2	14	TGTGCCAGCAGTGGGGGGGGGAACACCGGGGAGCTGTTTTTT	CASSGGGNTGELFF
few	NA	TRBJ1-2	TRBV9	14	TGTGCCAGCAGTTCAGAGGTGGCTAACTATGGCTACACCTTC	CASSSEVANYGYTF
NA	NA	TRBJ1-2	TRBV6-1	13	TGTGCCAGCAGCTACACTACTAACTATGGCTACACCTTC	CASSYTTNYGYTF
NA	NA	TRBJ2-3	TRBV5-1	13	TGCGCCAGCAGCCCAGACTTCACAGATACGCAGTATTTT	CASSPDFTDTQYF
few	NA	TRBJ2-2	TRBV11-2	13	TGTGCCAGCAGCTTTAGAGGCACCGGGGAGCTGTTTTTT	CASSFRGTGELFF
NA	NA	TRBJ2-5	TRBV7-9	14	TGTGCCAGCAGCTTAGGAATCGCAGGGGAGACCCAGTACTTC	CASSLGIAGETQYF
NA	NA	TRBJ2-6	TRBV29-1	15	TGCAGCGTTGAGGGAGGTCGCTCTGGGGCCAACGTCCTGACTTTC	CSVEGGRSGANVLTF
once	NA	TRBJ2-6	TRBV7-3	15	TGTGCCAGCAGCCGAAGGGGGACTGGGGCCAACGTCCTGACTTTC	CASSRRGTGANVLTF
NA	NA	TRBJ2-3	TRBV4-2	15	TGTGCCAGCAGCCAAGAGACAGGCCGCACAGATACGCAGTATTTT	CASSQETGRTDTQYF
few	NA	TRBJ1-1	TRBV2	13	TGTGCCAGCTCCTTCGGGAAAAACACTGAAGCTTTCTTT	CASSFGKNTEAFF
NA	TRBD1	TRBJ1-4	TRBV28	15	TGTGCCAGCAGTTTTTTTGGACAGGGGTTCGAAAAACTGTTTTTT	CASSFFGQGFEKLFF
once	NA	TRBJ2-7	TRBV9	13	TGTGCCAGCAGCGTTGGGGGCCGGGACGAGCAGTACTTC	CASSVGGRDEQYF
NA	NA	TRBJ1-4	TRBV19	14	TGTGCCAGTAATTGGGCCACTGGGGCCGAAAAACTGTTTTTT	CASNWATGAEKLFF
NA	NA	TRBJ2-2	TRBV5-4	13	TGTGCCAGCAGCCCCGGGTGGGCCGGGGAGCTGTTTTTT	CASSPGWAGELFF
NA	TRBD1	TRBJ1-5	TRBV7-2	15	TGTGCCAGCAGCTTGTTTACAGGGGTGGGTCAGCCCCAGCATTTT	CASSLFTGVGQPQHF
NA	NA	TRBJ1-2	TRBV7-8	13	TGTGCCAGCAGCTCTGAAGGGACTCGCCCCTACACCTTC	CASSSEGTRPYTF
NA	NA	TRBJ1-6	TRBV18	15	TGTGCCAGCTCACCAAGAGAGAGTTCGAATTCACCCCTCCACTTT	CASSPRESSNSPLHF
NA	NA	TRBJ1-1	TRBV6-1	11	TGTGCCAGCAAGAGGTCTCCTGAAGCTTTCTTT	CASKRSPEAFF
few	TRBD2	TRBJ2-5	TRBV9	17	TGTGCCAGCAGCAAGGGGGGCAACAGCGGGGGTGAGGAGACCCAGTACTTC	CASSKGGNSGGEETQYF
once	TRBD1	TRBJ2-7	TRBV4-1	14	TGCGCCAGCAGCCAACGGACAGGGTCCTACGAGCAGTACTTC	CASSQRTGSYEQYF
NA	NA	TRBJ1-1	TRBV19	16	TGTGCCAGTAGTGAAACTGCCGGGTCGAAGAACACTGAAGCTTTCTTT	CASSETAGSKNTEAFF
NA	TRBD1	TRBJ1-1	TRBV14	15	TGTGCCAGCAGCTTGCAGGGGGCTGGGAACACTGAAGCTTTCTTT	CASSLQGAGNTEAFF
NA	TRBD2	TRBJ2-3	TRBV19	17	TGTGCCAGTAGTGGAAGACTAGCCCAACCTAGCACAGATACGCAGTATTTT	CASSGRLAQPSTDTQYF
NA	TRBD1	TRBJ2-3	TRBV4-3	15	TGCGCCAGCAGCCAAGACAGGGGGCTCACAGATACGCAGTATTTT	CASSQDRGLTDTQYF
NA	NA	TRBJ1-5	TRBV6-6	15	TGTGCCAGCAGTTACTCGGCAGGCGACAATCAGCCCCAGCATTTT	CASSYSAGDNQPQHF
NA	NA	TRBJ1-2	TRBV11-1	14	TGTGCCAGCAGCCTGGGGGGGGGCGACTATGGCTACACCTTC	CASSLGGGDYGYTF
NA	TRBD1	TRBJ2-7	TRBV25-1	14	TGTGCCAGCAGTAAAACAGGGGGACAGTACGAGCAGTACTTC	CASSKTGGQYEQYF
NA	TRBD1	TRBJ1-5	TRBV4-1	14	TGCGCCAGCAGCCACCCACAGGGGAGTCAGCCCCAGCATTTT	CASSHPQGSQPQHF
once	NA	TRBJ1-5	TRBV19	17	TGTGCCAGTACTTTCTGGGGCCCAAACAAGGGCAATCAGCCCCAGCATTTT	CASTFWGPNKGNQPQHF
NA	NA	TRBJ2-5	TRBV6-1	17	TGTGCCAGCAGTGAAGCGGCTTTTGGGGGGGCCGGGGAGACCCAGTACTTC	CASSEAAFGGAGETQYF
NA	TRBD2	TRBJ2-7	TRBV6-5	15	TGTGCCAGCAGTTACTCGGTCAGCGGGGGGTACGAGCAGTACTTC	CASSYSVSGGYEQYF
NA	TRBD1	TRBJ2-7	TRBV19	15	TGTGCCAGTAGTCGTCCGACAGGGACCTCCTACGAGCAGTACTTC	CASSRPTGTSYEQYF
NA	NA	TRBJ2-5	TRBV25-1	13	TGTGCCAGCAGTCAGGGTGGGTGGGAGACCCAGTACTTC	CASSQGGWETQYF
NA	NA	TRBJ1-3	TRBV5-5	15	TGTGCCAGCAGCTTGTCGGGAAACTCTGGAAACACCATATATTTT	CASSLSGNSGNTIYF
NA	NA	TRBJ2-1	TRBV10-3	13	TGTGCCATCAACCCAGGGGTGGGCGATGAGCAGTTCTTC	CAINPGVGDEQFF
NA	NA	TRBJ2-7	TRBV29-1	11	TGCAGCGCTCAGGGATACTACGAGCAGTACTTC	CSAQGYYEQYF
NA	NA	TRBJ2-7	TRBV5-8	17	TGTGCCAGCAGCTTGATGGTAAGGTCAATAGCCTCCTACGAGCAGTACTTC	CASSLMVRSIASYEQYF
once	NA	TRBJ1-1	TRBV7-6	15	TGTGCCAGCAGCCCGGGTCTTCCGATGGGCACTGAAGCTTTCTTT	CASSPGLPMGTEAFF
once	TRBD1	TRBJ1-6	TRBV5-1	15	TGCGCCAGCAGCTTGTTTGGGACAGAAAATTCACCCCTCCACTTT	CASSLFGTENSPLHF
NA	TRBD1	TRBJ2-7	TRBV6-4	13	TGTGCCAGACCGGGACAGGGGTTTTACGAGCAGTACTTC	CARPGQGFYEQYF
NA	NA	TRBJ2-3	TRBV5-4	14	TGTGCCAGCAGCTTGAAACAGAGCACAGATACGCAGTATTTT	CASSLKQSTDTQYF